This TCR beta chain originates from a study of cytomegalovirus exposure and HLA in healthy donors. Study background: Out of about 170 million T cells, an earlier analysis found around 120 million unique TCR beta sequences in total.

With regard to this clone: Its cognate antigen is unknown.

Study-level points and caveats: Among TCR beta chains of equal frequency, HLA-associated ones were more clonally expanded in a later analysis. Earlier analysis found most TCR beta V segments productive about 90% or about 30% of the time. A later analysis reportedly found fewer N-insertions in an Asian-associated ancestry cluster than the roughly 670-donor mean.

V shed 2 bases, J shed 1 base, and the junction held 9 bases outside the gene matches. Germline lookup yields CDR1 GTSNPN and CDR2 SVGIG (reference sequence). There are 16 residues in the CDR3. Vbeta (60) and Jbeta (13) primers were used in the PCR. Measured with immunoSEQ multiplex PCR; TCRdb has only the in-frame clones, and not every one. This sample has 100,000 to 150,000 clones, with about 80% found just once. Sequences were obtained from PBMCs. This chain uses TRBV30 with TRBJ2-3; TRBD1 matches at 7 bases. The receptor was isolated from a girl aged 2 to 9 in good health and CMV-seronegative. CDR3 in amino acids: CAWSTYRGGGTDTQYF. In nucleotides, the CDR3 is TGTGCCTGGAGTACATACAGGGGTGGTGGCACAGATACGCAGTATTTT. Full variable domain (missing parts from reference TRBV30 and TRBJ2-3): SQTIHQWPATLVQPVGSPLSLECTVEGTSNPNLYWYRQAAGRGLQLLFYSVGIGQISSEVPQNLSASRPQDRQFILSSKKLLLSDSGFYLCAWSTYRGGGTDTQYFGPGTRLTVL.